The 9 T cell receptor beta chains given below trace back to one sample, sequenced in a study of multiple sclerosis patients with progressive multifocal leukoencephalopathy. Described time point: time of PML onset. Assay used: immunoSEQ multiplex PCR; TCRdb lists only in-frame clones, some missing. The data hold approximately 29,000 clones, with more than 70% observed a single time. The specimen comprised PBMCs, sampled from a patient treated with natalizumab. These receptors were collected from a woman aged 30 to 39 with progressive multifocal leukoencephalopathy.

Of note for this clone: At one end, the junction sequence differs from germline, possibly due to a read error. This rearrangement joins TRBV11-2 to TRBJ2-7, with unresolved D. The CDR3 is 12 amino acids. Germline V gene sequence: CDR1 SGHAT, CDR2 FQNNGV. The CDR3 is CASSPPSGERYF. The CDR3 DNA follows: TGTGCCAGCAGCCCCCCCTCCGGCGAGCGGTACTTC.

This clone was counted only a few times. V usage is TRBV4-2 and J usage is TRBJ2-3, with 11 nucleotides matching TRBD2. V lost 0 bases and J lost 4; bases outside the gene matches: 3. CDR3 size: 16 residues. The germline CDR1 and CDR2 sequences are LGHNA and YNFKEQ. In DNA, the CDR3 is TGTGCCAGCAGCCAAGAGGGTAGCGGGGGGGCAGATACGCAGTATTTT. It encodes CASSQEGSGGADTQYF.

This clone was detected only once. The chain is built from TRBV29-1 and TRBJ2-1, with 11 bases that match TRBD1. This CDR3 spans 17 amino acids. Losses at the gene ends were 4 bases for V and 3 bases for J; bases not matched to a gene: 11. From germline, CDR1 is SQVTM and CDR2 ANQGSEA. DNA for the CDR3: TGCAGCGTTGGATTCGCGGGCGGGACAGGGGGCTACAATGAGCAGTTCTTC. This translates into CSVGFAGGTGGYNEQFF.

The chain carries TRBV7-2 and TRBJ1-1; no definite D call. Between the trimmed V and J ends, which lost 4 bases and 4 bases, there was a span of 13 bases. Germline V gives CDR1 SGHTA, CDR2 FQGNSA. The length of the CDR3 is 14 residues. The CDR3 region is CASSSALWGTEAFF. CDR3 coding DNA: TGTGCCAGCAGCTCGGCCCTCTGGGGCACTGAAGCTTTCTTT.

The genes are TRBV4-3 and TRBJ2-5, with 10 positions matching TRBD2. The germline V gene has CDR1 LGHNA and CDR2 YSLEER. The CDR3 extends over 18 amino acids. Trimming at V came to 0 bases and at J to 5 bases, leaving 12 bases not matched to a gene. CDR3 in DNA: TGCGCCAGCAGCCAAGATGTAGCGGGGGGTTCCCGGACGGAGACCCAGTACTTC. It encodes CASSQDVAGGSRTETQYF.

This rearrangement joins TRBV5-5 to TRBJ2-5, with 10 bases fitting TRBD1. With V trimmed by 3 bases and J by 5 bases, 4 bases remained unmatched. The CDR3 sequence is 14 residues long. The germline V gene has CDR1 SGHKS and CDR2 YYEKEE (reference sequence). This CDR3 reads CASSWTGGGETQYF. Written as DNA, the CDR3 is TGTGCCAGCAGCTGGACAGGGGGTGGGGAGACCCAGTACTTC.

The table lists this clone with a count of one. The CDR3 sequence: CASSPGTGGIEQYF. Here the CDR3 DNA reads TGTGCCAGCAGCCCCGGGACAGGGGGTATCGAGCAGTACTTC. The rearrangement joins TRBV11-2 to TRBJ2-7; 11 bases line up with TRBD1. Germline CDR1 is SGHAT and CDR2 is FQNNGV. The CDR3 totals 14 residues. V was clipped by 5 bases and J by 6 bases; unmatched bases: 6.

The chain recombines TRBV7-9 with TRBJ1-1; TRBD1 is a possible D gene (5 bases). The CDR3 covers 13 residues. The germline CDR1 and CDR2 sequences are SEHNR and FQNEAQ (reference sequence). The V end was cut by 8 bases, the J end by 4 bases, with 14 bases between. CDR3: CASARTRGTEAFF. CDR3 DNA: TGTGCCAGCGCTCGGACTAGGGGCACTGAAGCTTTCTTT.

V is TRBV15 and J is TRBJ2-3; D is uncertain. The V and J ends lost 0 bases and 6 bases respectively, with 7 bases between them. The CDR3 is 13 amino acids. Germline CDR1 is LNHNV and CDR2 is YYDKDF (reference sequence). The CDR3: CATSRDPRDTQYF. DNA of the CDR3: TGTGCCACCAGCAGAGATCCTAGGGATACGCAGTATTTT.